A selection of T cell receptor beta chains follows, all from one sample in a study of spatial heterogeneity in lung cancer. TCRdb ran MiXCR on the 5' RACE reads and lists one entry per CDR3 protein. The table lists roughly 16,000 distinct CDR3 sequences, roughly 5.7% of them singletons. The material was lung tumor tissue, obtained at surgery. These receptors were collected from a male donor with early-stage non-small cell lung cancer. Both conserved end residues are part of each CDR3. Fields, in order: CDR3 DNA, CDR3 protein, V gene, D gene, clone size, J gene. The D gene is left open where the match is weak. For some rows the clone size is stated as once, few or many, or as a class when expanded; others skip it.

DNA: TGTGCCAGCATCCGGAGGGAGACCGGGGAGCTGTTTTTT; CDR3: CASIRRETGELFF; V: TRBV6-6; D: .; size: many; J: TRBJ2-2
DNA: TGTGCCAGCTCTCGGACGAGCGGGACCCAAGAGACCCAGTACTTC; CDR3: CASSRTSGTQETQYF; V: TRBV18; D: TRBD2; size: many; J: TRBJ2-5
DNA: TGTGCCAGCAGCTTAAGGGGAGGGGCAGGAATCCAAGAGACCCAGTACTTC; CDR3: CASSLRGGAGIQETQYF; V: TRBV7-3; D: TRBD2; size: few; J: TRBJ2-5
DNA: TGTGCCAGCAGCGGGGGAAGGGGCCGATACGAGCAGTACTTC; CDR3: CASSGGRGRYEQYF; V: TRBV7-9; D: .; size: .; J: TRBJ2-7
DNA: TGCAGTGCTAGAGATGTCGCAGGGGGGATAGCAACTAATGAAAAACTGTTTTTT; CDR3: CSARDVAGGIATNEKLFF; V: TRBV20-1; D: TRBD1; size: many; J: TRBJ1-4
DNA: TGTGCCAGCAGCCCCCCGGGACACTTCCTTGGGGACAATGAGCAGTTCTTC; CDR3: CASSPPGHFLGDNEQFF; V: TRBV5-5; D: .; size: many; J: TRBJ2-1
DNA: TGTGCCCCGAGAGGTAGCGATCAAGAGACCCAGTACTTC; CDR3: CAPRGSDQETQYF; V: TRBV7-7; D: .; size: many; J: TRBJ2-5
DNA: TGCGCCAGCAGCTTGGGTACTACTAGCAATTCCTACGAGCAGTACTTC; CDR3: CASSLGTTSNSYEQYF; V: TRBV5-1; D: .; size: many; J: TRBJ2-7
DNA: TGTGCCAGCAGCCAAGACCTCCAGACCAGGGTTAACAATTCACCCCTCCACTTT; CDR3: CASSQDLQTRVNNSPLHF; V: TRBV3-1; D: .; size: many; J: TRBJ1-6
DNA: TGTGCCAGCAGCCCGGGACAGGGGAACGGCGAGCAGTACTTC; CDR3: CASSPGQGNGEQYF; V: TRBV7-6; D: TRBD1; size: many; J: TRBJ2-7
DNA: TGTGCCAGCACCAAGACTAGCGGATACAATGAGCAGTTCTTC; CDR3: CASTKTSGYNEQFF; V: TRBV7-2; D: TRBD2; size: many; J: TRBJ2-1
DNA: TGTGCCAGCAGTTACTCGATCCAGGGGTTCTACGAGCAGTACTTC; CDR3: CASSYSIQGFYEQYF; V: TRBV6-5; D: .; size: many; J: TRBJ2-7
DNA: TGTGCCAGCAGTCTGGGAGGGACAGGGGATTCGGATGGCTACACCTTC; CDR3: CASSLGGTGDSDGYTF; V: TRBV12-3/TRBV12-4; D: TRBD1; size: medium-sized; J: TRBJ1-2
DNA: TGTGCCAGCTCACAGAGTACAGGGGGCGGTCAGCCCCAGCATTTT; CDR3: CASSQSTGGGQPQHF; V: TRBV18; D: TRBD1; size: .; J: TRBJ1-5
DNA: TGTGCCAGCAGCTTAAGCGGGGGACTAGCGGGAGGCGCGGTAGAGACCCAGTACTTC; CDR3: CASSLSGGLAGGAVETQYF; V: TRBV11-2; D: TRBD2; size: .; J: TRBJ2-5
DNA: TGTGCCAGCATGGGTAGCTCCTATAATTCACCCCTCCACTTT; CDR3: CASMGSSYNSPLHF; V: TRBV2; D: .; size: many; J: TRBJ1-6
DNA: TGTGCTAGTGGTTTGGGGGGCAGCTACGAGCAGTACTTC; CDR3: CASGLGGSYEQYF; V: TRBV12-5; D: .; size: many; J: TRBJ2-7
DNA: TGCAGTGCTAGGGATAATGAAAAACTGTTTTTT; CDR3: CSARDNEKLFF; V: TRBV20-1; D: .; size: many; J: TRBJ1-4
DNA: TGTGCCAGCAGCTTACTTCCCCCCTCCGGAGCGGGCGAGCAGTACTTC; CDR3: CASSLLPPSGAGEQYF; V: TRBV7-2; D: .; size: few; J: TRBJ2-7
DNA: TGTGCCAGCAGTGGGCGGACAGAAGCTTTCTTT; CDR3: CASSGRTEAFF; V: TRBV25-1; D: .; size: many; J: TRBJ1-1
DNA: TGTGCCAGCAGTCAACGGGGACTAGCGACCGATACGCAGTATTTT; CDR3: CASSQRGLATDTQYF; V: TRBV5-8; D: TRBD2; size: many; J: TRBJ2-3
DNA: TGTGCCAGCAGCGGGGTCCGAGGGGGAGGGACAGATACGCAGTATTTT; CDR3: CASSGVRGGGTDTQYF; V: TRBV9; D: .; size: .; J: TRBJ2-3
DNA: TGTGCCAGCAGCCCCGGGCCGGGGGAGGGCTACACCTTC; CDR3: CASSPGPGEGYTF; V: TRBV5-4; D: .; size: many; J: TRBJ1-2
DNA: TGTGCCAGCAGGAGAGGGGGAGGGGAGACCCAGTACTTC; CDR3: CASRRGGGETQYF; V: TRBV6-1; D: .; size: few; J: TRBJ2-5
DNA: TGTGCCAGCAGATCAGGCGCCGGGGAGCTGTTTTTT; CDR3: CASRSGAGELFF; V: TRBV4-2; D: .; size: many; J: TRBJ2-2